Described below is a single T cell receptor (beta chain) sequence and its context. Its antigen is as yet unknown. The protocol was immunoSEQ multiplex PCR, while the TCRdb copy is restricted to in-frame clones and leaves out a portion. The sample lists roughly 40,000 clones; around 82% were seen once. This record comes from a study of T cell responses to AZD1222 COVID-19 vaccine. Overall study: Second-dose intervals of approximately 4 or approximately 12 weeks were pooled. Findings and limits, study-wide: Reportedly, close to half of spike-specific TCRs are directed against unmutated variant regions.

Germline V gene lookup returns CDR1 SEHNR and CDR2 FQNEAQ (reference sequence). This CDR3 has 15 amino acids. Germline trimming cut 6 bases from V and 2 bases from J; bases unmatched to any gene: 7. This sequence was found in an adult in good health. This chain links TRBV7-9 with TRBJ2-5; 9 nucleotides match TRBD2. The sample here was peripheral blood, taken on day 0 of AZD1222 vaccination. CDR3 DNA: TGTGCCAGCAGGTCAGCGGGGGGACCACAAGAGACCCAGTACTTC. This encodes CASRSAGGPQETQYF.